This record covers a single TCR beta chain. What it binds is not known. In the PCR, 60 Vbeta and 13 Jbeta primers were used. Clones were read by immunoSEQ multiplex PCR, and TCRdb kept only the in-frame ones, dropping some. The sample lists roughly 200,000 clones, over 75% seen once, with roughly 3% in the top ten. This sample stems from a study of cytomegalovirus exposure and HLA in healthy donors. The study's findings and limits: An apparent linkage of common viral pathogens to several of the most significant clusters emerged in a later analysis. There were reportedly fewer N-insertions in an Asian-associated ancestry cluster than the approximately 670-donor mean, in a later analysis. Among the sequence variants, a highly shared cluster was likely an artifact of sequencing.

Germline CDR1 and CDR2: SGHRS and YFSETQ. V dropped 4 bases and J dropped 5 bases, with 12 bases sitting between them. CDR3 length: 14 amino acids. The TCR was taken from a woman in her twenties or thirties in good health and CMV-seronegative. Specimen: PBMCs. The V and J genes are TRBV5-1 and TRBJ2-2; tentatively, D is TRBD1 (5 bases). As DNA, the CDR3 is TGCGCCAGCAGCCCCACAGGTTATACCGGGGAGCTGTTTTTT. Protein: CASSPTGYTGELFF.